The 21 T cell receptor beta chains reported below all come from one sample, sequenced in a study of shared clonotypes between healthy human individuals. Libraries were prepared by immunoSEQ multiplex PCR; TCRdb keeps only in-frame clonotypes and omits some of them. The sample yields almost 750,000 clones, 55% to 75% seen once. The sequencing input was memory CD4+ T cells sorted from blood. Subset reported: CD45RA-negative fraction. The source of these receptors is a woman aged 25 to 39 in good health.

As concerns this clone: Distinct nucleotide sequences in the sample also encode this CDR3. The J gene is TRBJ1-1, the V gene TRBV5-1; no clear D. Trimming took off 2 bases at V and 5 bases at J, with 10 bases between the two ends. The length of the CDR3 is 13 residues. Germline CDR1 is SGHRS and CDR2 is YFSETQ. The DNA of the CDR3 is TGCGCCAGCAGCTTCGGCCATGGGACTGAAGCTTTCTTT. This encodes CASSFGHGTEAFF. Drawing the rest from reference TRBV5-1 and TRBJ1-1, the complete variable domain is KAGVTQTPRYLIKTRGQQVTLSCSPISGHRSVSWYQQTPGQGLQFLFEYFSETQRNKGNFPGRFSGRQFSNSRSEMNVSTLELGDSALYLCASSFGHGTEAFFGQGTRLTVV.

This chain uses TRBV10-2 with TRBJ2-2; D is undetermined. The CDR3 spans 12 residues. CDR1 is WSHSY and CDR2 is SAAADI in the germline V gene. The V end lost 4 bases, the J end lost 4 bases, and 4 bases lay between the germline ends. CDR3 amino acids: CASSGATGELFF. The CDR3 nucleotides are TGCGCCAGCAGTGGAGCCACCGGGGAGCTGTTTTTT.

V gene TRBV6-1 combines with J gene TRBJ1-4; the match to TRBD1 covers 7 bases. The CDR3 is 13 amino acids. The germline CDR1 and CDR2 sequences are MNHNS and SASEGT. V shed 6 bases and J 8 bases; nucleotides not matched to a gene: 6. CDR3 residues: CASRGQPGEKLFF. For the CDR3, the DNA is TGTGCCAGCAGGGGACAGCCGGGAGAAAAACTGTTTTTT.

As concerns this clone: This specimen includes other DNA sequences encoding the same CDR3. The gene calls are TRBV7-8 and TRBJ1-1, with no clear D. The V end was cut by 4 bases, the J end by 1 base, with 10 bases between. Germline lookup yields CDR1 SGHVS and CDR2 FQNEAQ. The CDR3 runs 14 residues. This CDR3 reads CASSSVRGNTEAFF. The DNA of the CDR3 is TGTGCCAGCAGCTCGGTCCGGGGGAACACTGAAGCTTTCTTT.

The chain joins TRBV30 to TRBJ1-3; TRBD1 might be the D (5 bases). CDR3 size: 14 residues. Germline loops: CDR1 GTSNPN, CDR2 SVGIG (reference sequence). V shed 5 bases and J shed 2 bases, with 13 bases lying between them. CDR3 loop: CAWRQGRPGNTIYF. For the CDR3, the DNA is TGTGCCTGGCGGCAGGGTCGACCTGGAAACACCATATATTTT. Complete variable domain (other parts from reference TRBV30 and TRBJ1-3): SQTIHQWPATLVQPVGSPLSLECTVEGTSNPNLYWYRQAAGRGLQLLFYSVGIGQISSEVPQNLSASRPQDRQFILSSKKLLLSDSGFYLCAWRQGRPGNTIYFGEGSWLTVV.

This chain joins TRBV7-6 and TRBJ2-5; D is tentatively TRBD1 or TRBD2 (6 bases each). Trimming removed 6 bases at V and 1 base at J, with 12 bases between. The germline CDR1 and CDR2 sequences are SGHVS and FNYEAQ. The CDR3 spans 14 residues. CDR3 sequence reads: CASRGGQIQETQYF. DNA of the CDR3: TGTGCCAGCAGGGGAGGACAGATCCAAGAGACCCAGTACTTC.

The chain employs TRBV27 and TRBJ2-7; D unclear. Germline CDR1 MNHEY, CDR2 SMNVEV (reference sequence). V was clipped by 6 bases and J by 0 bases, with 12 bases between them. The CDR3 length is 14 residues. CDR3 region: CASRTQVDSYEQYF. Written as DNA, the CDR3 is TGTGCCAGCAGAACACAAGTAGACTCCTACGAGCAGTACTTC.

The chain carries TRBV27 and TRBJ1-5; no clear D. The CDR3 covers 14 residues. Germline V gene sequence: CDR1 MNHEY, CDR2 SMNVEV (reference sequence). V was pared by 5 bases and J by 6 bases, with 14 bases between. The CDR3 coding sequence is TGTGCCAGCAGTATCTTCGGTGGAGGTCAGCCCCAGCATTTT. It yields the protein CASSIFGGGQPQHF.

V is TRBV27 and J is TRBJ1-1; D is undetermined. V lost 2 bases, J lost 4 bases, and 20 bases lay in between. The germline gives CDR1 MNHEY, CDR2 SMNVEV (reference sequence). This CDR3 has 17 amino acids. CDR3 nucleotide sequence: TGTGCCAGCAGTTTAACCCCCTCGGCTGGATGGGGCACTGAAGCTTTCTTT. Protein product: CASSLTPSAGWGTEAFF.

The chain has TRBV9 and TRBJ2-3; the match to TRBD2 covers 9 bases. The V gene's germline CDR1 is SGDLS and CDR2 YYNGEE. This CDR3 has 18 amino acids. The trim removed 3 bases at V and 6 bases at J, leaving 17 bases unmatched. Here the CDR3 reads CASSARSPGLASGDTQYF. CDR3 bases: TGTGCCAGCAGCGCCCGAAGTCCGGGACTAGCTAGCGGGGATACGCAGTATTTT.

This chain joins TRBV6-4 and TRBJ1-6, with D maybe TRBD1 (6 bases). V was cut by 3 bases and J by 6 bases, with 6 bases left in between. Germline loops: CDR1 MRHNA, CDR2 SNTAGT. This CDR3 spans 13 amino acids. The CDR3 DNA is TGTGCCAGCAGTGAGGGGGCTAATTCACCCCTCCACTTT. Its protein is CASSEGANSPLHF.

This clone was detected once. CDR3 region: CASSLPPGRVEGDTQYF. CDR3 coding DNA: TGTGCCAGCAGTTTGCCCCCCGGGAGGGTTGAAGGAGATACGCAGTATTTT. The J gene is TRBJ2-3, the V gene TRBV28, with 8 bases lining up with TRBD2. Germline loops: CDR1 MDHEN, CDR2 SYDVKM. The CDR3 loop spans 17 amino acids. Trimming cost V 3 bases and J 5 bases; bases outside gene matches: 13. The whole variable domain, filled in from reference TRBV28 and TRBJ2-3, reads DVKVTQSSRYLVKRTGEKVFLECVQDMDHENMFWYRQDPGLGLRLIYFSYDVKMKEKGDIPEGYSVSREKKERFSLILESASTNQTSMYLCASSLPPGRVEGDTQYFGPGTRLTVL.

CDR3 loop: CASSYSGAGTDTQYF. The CDR3 nucleotides are TGTGCCAGCAGTTACTCGGGAGCAGGCACAGATACGCAGTATTTT. The chain recombines TRBV6-6 with TRBJ2-3; D is possibly TRBD2 (5 bases). Germline CDR1 MNHNY, CDR2 SVGAGI (reference sequence). V shed 0 bases and J shed 1 base, with 8 bases lying between them. The CDR3 runs to 15 residues.

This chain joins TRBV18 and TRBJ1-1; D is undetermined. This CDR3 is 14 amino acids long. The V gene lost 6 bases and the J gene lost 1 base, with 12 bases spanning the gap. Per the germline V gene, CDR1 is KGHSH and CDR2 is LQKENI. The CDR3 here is CASSGGASNTEAFF. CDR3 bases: TGTGCCAGCTCCGGAGGAGCTTCGAACACTGAAGCTTTCTTT.

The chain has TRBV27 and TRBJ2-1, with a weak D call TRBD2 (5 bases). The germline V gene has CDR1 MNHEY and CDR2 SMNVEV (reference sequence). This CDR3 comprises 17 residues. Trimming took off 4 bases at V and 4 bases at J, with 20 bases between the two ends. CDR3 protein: CASSSLLDWSQYNEQFF. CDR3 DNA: TGTGCCAGCAGTTCCCTCCTGGACTGGAGTCAGTACAATGAGCAGTTCTTC.

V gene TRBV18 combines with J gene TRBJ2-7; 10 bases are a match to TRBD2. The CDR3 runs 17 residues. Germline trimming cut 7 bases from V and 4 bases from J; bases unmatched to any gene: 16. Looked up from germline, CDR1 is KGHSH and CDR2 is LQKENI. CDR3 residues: CASCVGTPLAGVYEQYF. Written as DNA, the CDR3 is TGTGCCAGCTGTGTAGGGACACCGCTAGCGGGAGTTTACGAGCAGTACTTC.

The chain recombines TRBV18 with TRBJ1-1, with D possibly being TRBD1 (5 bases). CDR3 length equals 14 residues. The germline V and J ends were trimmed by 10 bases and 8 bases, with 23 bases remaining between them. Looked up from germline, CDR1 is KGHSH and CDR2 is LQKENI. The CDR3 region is CATSGGGASKEAFF. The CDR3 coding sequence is TGTGCCACCTCCGGGGGTGGGGCCAGTAAAGAAGCTTTCTTT.

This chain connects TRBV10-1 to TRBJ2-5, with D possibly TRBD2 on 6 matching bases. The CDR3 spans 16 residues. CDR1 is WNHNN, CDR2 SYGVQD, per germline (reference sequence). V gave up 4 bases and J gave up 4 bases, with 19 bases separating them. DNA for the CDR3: TGCGCCAGCAGTGTGGGTAGCGGCCCAAGGGCAGAGACCCAGTACTTC. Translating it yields CASSVGSGPRAETQYF.

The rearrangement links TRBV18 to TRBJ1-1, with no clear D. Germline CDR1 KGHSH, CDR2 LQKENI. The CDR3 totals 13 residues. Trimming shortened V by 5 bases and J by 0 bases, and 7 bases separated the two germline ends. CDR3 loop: CASSTVLNTEAFF. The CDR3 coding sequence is TGTGCCAGCTCAACTGTCCTGAACACTGAAGCTTTCTTT.

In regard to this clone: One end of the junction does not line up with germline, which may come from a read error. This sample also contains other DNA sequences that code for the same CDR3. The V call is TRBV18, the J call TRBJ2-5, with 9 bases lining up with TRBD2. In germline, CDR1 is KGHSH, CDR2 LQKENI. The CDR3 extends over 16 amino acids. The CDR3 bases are TGTGCCAGCTCCCCACTGACTAGCGGACTCCAAGAGACCCAGTACTTC. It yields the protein CASSPLTSGLQETQYF.

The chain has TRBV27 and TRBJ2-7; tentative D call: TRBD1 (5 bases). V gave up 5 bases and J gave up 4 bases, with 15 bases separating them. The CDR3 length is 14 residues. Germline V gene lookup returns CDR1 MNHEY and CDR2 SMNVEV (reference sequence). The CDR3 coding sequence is TGTGCCAGCAGTGACCGGCAGGGTAGGTACGAGCAGTACTTC. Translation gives CASSDRQGRYEQYF.